Each of the 22 T cell receptor beta chains below was sequenced from the same sample in a study of human T cells and chemical hapten exposure. One entry per CDR3 protein, called by TCRdb with MiXCR from the RACE reads. The table has about 110,000 distinct CDR3 sequences, about 34% seen once. Time point described: patch test 3, about 24 weeks after DPC sensitization. The treatment: therapeutic diphenylcyclopropenone sensitization with weekly scalp DPC. The sequenced sample was whole blood, obtained in connection with sensitization to the hapten diphenylcyclopropenone (DPC). The source of these receptors is a man between 40 and 49 years old with alopecia areata. Some clones in this sample may be carry-over from other donors' samples.

The chain couples TRBV28 to TRBJ2-3, with 12 bases fitting TRBD2. The CDR3 has 15 amino acids. The ends lost 8 bases at V and 10 bases at J; junction bases unmatched: 13. Germline CDR1 and CDR2: MDHEN and SYDVKM. CDR3 coding DNA: TGTGCCAGCGGACTGACTAGCGGGAGTTCGGATGCGCAGTATTTT. It encodes CASGLTSGSSDAQYF.

J is TRBJ2-3 and V is TRBV7-2, with 10 bases identical to TRBD2. Trimming removed 2 bases from V and 0 bases from J; junction bases left unmatched: 14. There are 20 residues in the CDR3. Germline V CDR1 and CDR2: SGHTA, FQGNSA. As DNA, the CDR3 is TGTGCCAGCAGCTTAAGAGCTAGCGGGAGTTTCTATACTAGCACAGATACGCAGTATTTT. Translation gives CASSLRASGSFYTSTDTQYF.

This chain uses TRBV6-1 with TRBJ2-3, with TRBD2 matching 9 bases. V shed 2 bases and J 5 bases; nucleotides not matched to a gene: 5. The CDR3 is 15 residues long. Germline V CDR1 and CDR2: MNHNS, SASEGT. The chain's CDR3 is CASSETVAGVDTQYF. The CDR3 DNA reads as TGTGCCAGCAGTGAAACGGTAGCGGGAGTAGATACGCAGTATTTT.

This clonotype was observed a few times. The V gene is TRBV3-1, the J gene TRBJ2-3; TRBD2 matches at 10 bases. V lost 0 bases, J lost 4 bases, and 10 bases stayed unmatched. CDR1 is LGHDT, CDR2 YNNKEL, per germline (reference sequence). CDR3 length: 18 residues. The CDR3 bases are TGTGCCAGCAGCCAAGATTGGCCTAGCGGGAGTAGAGCAGATACGCAGTATTTT. It encodes CASSQDWPSGSRADTQYF.

In its sample, this clonotype was seen a few times. The V gene is TRBV4-3, the J gene TRBJ2-3; tentatively, D is TRBD1 (5 bases). V was shortened by 5 bases and J by 2 bases, with 14 bases between the two germline ends. The CDR3 extends over 15 amino acids. The germline V gene has CDR1 LGHNA and CDR2 YSLEER. CDR3 DNA: TGCGCCAGCAGCGAACAAGGGGCAGTCACAGATACGCAGTATTTT. Its translation is CASSEQGAVTDTQYF.

The rearrangement joins TRBV18 to TRBJ1-4; weak D call: TRBD1 (5 bases). Germline V lookup: CDR1 KGHSH, CDR2 LQKENI. This CDR3 contains 13 residues. V was clipped by 4 bases and J by 6 bases, with 9 bases between them. CDR3 amino acids: CASSQGSDEKLFF. The CDR3 region has the DNA TGTGCCAGCTCACAGGGGTCGGATGAAAAACTGTTTTTT.

V is TRBV12-3 or TRBV12-4 and J is TRBJ1-5; a possible D gene is TRBD1 (6 bases). The CDR3 has 15 residues. V was shortened by 6 bases and J by 2 bases, with 14 bases between the two germline ends. As DNA, the CDR3 is TGTGCCAGCAGCCCTGACAGGAGGGGCAATCAGCCCCAGCATTTT. Its translation is CASSPDRRGNQPQHF.

This clonotype appeared a few times. The chain recombines TRBV7-2 with TRBJ1-1; D not resolved. Germline values: CDR1 SGHTA, CDR2 FQGNSA. The CDR3 runs 15 residues. V dropped 0 bases and J dropped 6 bases, with 14 bases sitting between them. CDR3 amino acids: CASSLAFGQAAEAFF. The CDR3 DNA follows: TGTGCCAGCAGCTTAGCGTTCGGGCAGGCAGCTGAAGCTTTCTTT.

The V call is TRBV7-9, the J call TRBJ2-1, with 9 positions matching TRBD1. V shed 6 bases and J 0 bases; nucleotides not matched to a gene: 6. Germline CDR1 reads SEHNR; CDR2 reads FQNEAQ (reference sequence). The CDR3 loop spans 16 amino acids. This CDR3 is CASSGQGRSSYNEQFF. In DNA form, the CDR3 reads TGTGCCAGCAGTGGACAGGGGCGTAGCTCCTACAATGAGCAGTTCTTC. Filled out from reference TRBV7-9 and TRBJ2-1, the complete variable domain reads DTGVSQNPRHKITKRGQNVTFRCDPISEHNRLYWYRQTLGQGPEFLTYFQNEAQLEKSRLLSDRFSAERPKGSFSTLEIQRTEQGDSAMYLCASSGQGRSSYNEQFFGPGTRLTVL.

The V and J genes are TRBV20-1 and TRBJ2-3; TRBD2 aligns across 10 bases. CDR1 is DFQATT and CDR2 is SNEGSKA in the germline V gene (reference sequence). J gave up 1 base and V 3 bases, and 1 base lay outside the gene matches. CDR3 length equals 14 residues. The CDR3 DNA sequence: TGCAGTGCTAGGGGGACTAGCGGCACAGATACGCAGTATTTT. Amino acid sequence: CSARGTSGTDTQYF.

This clonotype was found a few times. The chain joins TRBV7-3 to TRBJ2-1; 8 nucleotides align to TRBD2. Trimming removed 5 bases from V and 5 bases from J; junction bases left unmatched: 8. Per germline, CDR1 SGHTA and CDR2 FQGTGA. The CDR3 has 15 residues. Here the CDR3 DNA reads TGTGCCAGCAGCCTCTCGGGAGGGCCGAACAATGAGCAGTTCTTC. Translation gives CASSLSGGPNNEQFF. Combining the CDR3 with reference TRBV7-3 and TRBJ2-1 gives the whole variable domain GAGVSQTPSNKVTEKGKYVELRCDPISGHTALYWYRQSLGQGPEFLIYFQGTGAADDSGLPNDRFFAVRPEGSVSTLKIQRTERGDSAVYLCASSLSGGPNNEQFFGPGTRLTVL.

Only a few counts were recorded for this clonotype. The chain couples TRBV19 to TRBJ2-3, with D unclear. V was cut by 3 bases and J by 0 bases, with 10 bases left in between. Germline V gene lookup returns CDR1 LNHDA and CDR2 SQIVND (reference sequence). The CDR3 is made up of 15 amino acids. The CDR3 protein is CASSMFGPSTDTQYF. The CDR3 region has the DNA TGTGCCAGTAGTATGTTCGGTCCGAGCACAGATACGCAGTATTTT.

This chain joins TRBV7-2 and TRBJ1-6; D unresolved. Per the germline V gene, CDR1 is SGHTA and CDR2 is FQGNSA. The V end was cut by 3 bases, the J end by 7 bases, with 13 bases between. The CDR3 runs 15 residues. As DNA, the CDR3 is TGTGCCAGCAGCTTGTCCTGGGATCGAAATTCACCCCTCCACTTT. This sequence encodes CASSLSWDRNSPLHF.

The gene calls are TRBV6-1 and TRBJ2-7; 12 bases fit TRBD2. CDR1 is MNHNS and CDR2 is SASEGT in the germline V gene. CDR3 length equals 17 residues. Trimming removed 7 bases from V and 3 bases from J; junction bases left unmatched: 13. CDR3 region: CASIHFFGLAGIYEQYV. The CDR3 DNA reads as TGTGCCAGCATCCACTTCTTCGGACTAGCGGGGATCTACGAGCAGTACGTC.

This clonotype was seen a handful of times. The chain uses TRBV5-6 and TRBJ1-1; D ambiguous. The V end was cut by 2 bases, the J end by 2 bases, with 4 bases between. The CDR3 runs 12 residues. Germline CDR1 reads SGHDT; CDR2 reads YYEEEE. The CDR3 DNA sequence: TGTGCCAGCAGCTTCTTAAACACTGAAGCTTTCTTT. It encodes CASSFLNTEAFF.

The CDR3 nucleotides read TGTGCCAGCAGCTTAGCGCGAGACAGCTACGAGCAGTACTTC. Translating it yields CASSLARDSYEQYF. The chain employs TRBV7-6 and TRBJ2-7, with D possibly being TRBD1 (5 bases). Trimming removed 0 bases from V and 3 bases from J, with 9 bases in between. This CDR3 contains 14 residues. Germline V lookup: CDR1 SGHVS, CDR2 FNYEAQ.

This clonotype was detected only a few times. The chain is built from TRBV12-3 or TRBV12-4 and TRBJ1-2; D might be TRBD1 (5 bases). The CDR3 totals 13 residues. Between the trimmed V and J ends, which lost 2 bases and 6 bases, there was a span of 10 bases. DNA of the CDR3: TGTGCCAGCAGTTTACTGGGGCAGCATGGCTACACCTTC. This gives the protein CASSLLGQHGYTF.

The rearrangement joins TRBV6-2 or TRBV6-3 to TRBJ1-1, with D unclear. The CDR3 loop spans 13 amino acids. The germline V gene has CDR1 MNHEY and CDR2 SVGEGT. V lost 2 bases, J lost 3 bases, and 7 bases lay in between. The CDR3 DNA follows: TGTGCCAGCAGTTACGGAATATACACTGAAGCTTTCTTT. It encodes CASSYGIYTEAFF.

This clonotype was observed once. CDR3 nucleotides: TGCGCCAGCAGCTCCGGACAGGGGGCAGATACGCAGTATTTT. Protein product: CASSSGQGADTQYF. The chain is built from TRBV5-1 and TRBJ2-3; the match to TRBD1 covers 10 bases. V was pared by 3 bases and J by 4 bases, with 2 bases of the junction left unmatched. Germline V CDR1 and CDR2: SGHRS, YFSETQ. The CDR3 loop spans 14 amino acids.

This clonotype turned up a few times. CDR3 amino acids: CASSYPLYWEGSYNEQFF. Here the CDR3 DNA reads TGTGCCAGCAGTTATCCCTTATACTGGGAGGGGTCCTACAATGAGCAGTTCTTC. This chain links TRBV6-2 or TRBV6-3 with TRBJ2-1, with 7 bases matching TRBD2. This CDR3 has 18 residues. Germline V gene sequence: CDR1 MNHEY, CDR2 SVGEGT. J gave up 1 base and V 3 bases, and 12 bases lay outside the gene matches.

The chain carries TRBV29-1 and TRBJ2-1; D ambiguous. V lost 1 base and J 12 bases, leaving 10 bases between the germline ends. Germline V gene sequence: CDR1 SQVTM, CDR2 ANQGSEA. The CDR3 spans 11 residues. The CDR3 here is CSVEGDWGQFF. The CDR3 coding sequence is TGCAGCGTTGAAGGGGATTGGGGGCAGTTCTTC.

This clonotype was detected a few times. The chain uses TRBV7-2 and TRBJ2-4; D might be TRBD1 (5 bases). CDR3 length equals 13 residues. Germline CDR1 is SGHTA and CDR2 is FQGNSA. V was pared by 4 bases and J by 9 bases, with 13 bases between. The CDR3 DNA follows: TGTGCCAGCAGCTCCCAGGGTTCTGGCATTCAGTACTTC. Translated: CASSSQGSGIQYF.